The count of the clone carrying this T cell receptor beta chain is one. Libraries were prepared by immunoSEQ multiplex PCR; TCRdb keeps only in-frame clonotypes and omits some of them. The sample shows about 660,000 clones, around 87% of them seen only once. CDR3 size: 22 residues. Germline V lookup: CDR1 SGHDN, CDR2 FVKESK. V was pared by 4 bases and J by 0 bases, with 16 bases of the junction left unmatched. The record originates from a study of shared T cell receptors in the human thymus. These data are also associated with another study on human thymus T cells.

This receptor was taken from a boy in the first two years of life with a congenital heart defect. This rearrangement joins TRBV14 to TRBJ2-3; 16 bases fit TRBD2. The sequenced sample consisted of thymocytes. The CDR3 here is CASSRPGQPGLAGGRSTDTQYF. For the CDR3, the DNA is TGTGCCAGCAGCCGCCCGGGACAGCCGGGACTAGCGGGAGGGAGAAGCACAGATACGCAGTATTTT.